The entry below gives a single T cell receptor (beta chain) sequence along with its context. This sample stems from a study of shared clonotypes between healthy human individuals. Data came from immunoSEQ multiplex PCR; TCRdb stores just in-frame clones and leaves some out. The sample includes about 2.3 million clones, over 90% seen only once; the top ten take 0.39%. Per the germline V gene, CDR1 is MDHEN and CDR2 is SYDVKM. The V end was cut by 4 bases, the J end by 5 bases, with 8 bases between. The CDR3 spans 12 residues. The chain has TRBV28 and TRBJ1-1; D might be TRBD1 (6 bases). This clonotype was obtained from a man aged 18 to 29 in good health. Some clones in this sample may be carry-over from other donors' samples. Specimen: naive CD4+ T cells from PBMCs. Subset here: CD45RA+ positively selected. In DNA form, the CDR3 reads TGTGCCAGCAGTTACAGGGAAACTGAAGCTTTCTTT. Translation gives CASSYRETEAFF.